Listed here are 32 T cell receptor beta chains from one sample, sequenced in a study of beta chain features in type 1 diabetes. As every portion of the isolated RNA was reverse transcribed, the sequencing read expressed TCRB transcripts. Profiling relied on immunoSEQ multiplex PCR, and the TCRdb table lists in-frame clones only, not all of them. The repertoire holds 350,000 to 400,000 clones, with around 15% as singletons. The sample consisted of naive CD4+ T cells from blood. Receptor source: a woman between 18 and 30 years old in good health.

A few counts support this clone. J is TRBJ2-7 and V is TRBV28; tentatively, D is TRBD1 (5 bases). Trimming cost V 4 bases and J 9 bases, with 22 bases left between them. This CDR3 spans 15 amino acids. Per the germline V gene, CDR1 is MDHEN and CDR2 is SYDVKM. The CDR3 coding sequence is TGTGCCAGCAGTTCCTCAGGGATAAACTACGAGTGGCAGTACTTC. It is translated as CASSSSGINYEWQYF.

This clone was counted a few times. This sequence joins TRBV20-1 and TRBJ2-7, with D perhaps matching TRBD1 (5 bases). Germline CDR1 is DFQATT and CDR2 is SNEGSKA (reference sequence). CDR3 length equals 11 residues. Trimming removed 1 base at V and 12 bases at J, with 13 bases between. The DNA of the CDR3 is TGCAGTGCTAGAGGACAGACAGTGCGGTACTTC. Its translation: CSARGQTVRYF.

This chain joins TRBV5-4 and TRBJ2-7; D is ambiguous. Per germline, CDR1 SGHNT and CDR2 YYREEE (reference sequence). The ends were cut back, 2 bases at V and 13 bases at J, with 19 bases in the middle. CDR3 length equals 13 residues. The CDR3 DNA reads as TGTGCCAGCAGCTTAGACTTGCTCCCTTCATTCTACTTC. Translated, it gives CASSLDLLPSFYF.

This chain uses TRBV27 with TRBJ2-6, with D possibly TRBD1 on 6 matching bases. The V gene's germline CDR1 is MNHEY and CDR2 SMNVEV (reference sequence). Trimming cost V 2 bases and J 0 bases, with 11 bases left between them. The CDR3 is 17 amino acids. The CDR3 loop reads CASSLTGLSSGANVLTF. The CDR3 DNA follows: TGTGCCAGCAGTTTAACAGGGTTAAGCTCTGGGGCCAACGTCCTGACTTTC.

This clone was counted between two and nine times. The chain combines TRBV18 with TRBJ2-3; no clear D. CDR3 length: 13 amino acids. Trimming took off 3 bases at V and 6 bases at J, with 10 bases between the two ends. Germline values: CDR1 KGHSH, CDR2 LQKENI. CDR3 loop: CASSPLALDTQYF. The CDR3 DNA follows: TGTGCCAGCTCACCCTTAGCTCTCGATACGCAGTATTTT.

The chain links TRBV30 to TRBJ1-5; D is perhaps TRBD1 (6 bases). This CDR3 has 15 amino acids. V gave up 0 bases and J gave up 4 bases, with 13 bases separating them. Germline V gene sequence: CDR1 GTSNPN, CDR2 SVGIG (reference sequence). CDR3: CAWSVQGLGNQPQHF. DNA of the CDR3: TGTGCCTGGAGTGTACAGGGATTGGGAAATCAGCCCCAGCATTTT.

The chain carries TRBV9 and TRBJ2-2; D possibly corresponds to TRBD2 (6 bases). In germline, CDR1 is SGDLS, CDR2 YYNGEE. The ends were cut back, 0 bases at V and 4 bases at J, with 16 bases in the middle. The CDR3 extends over 17 amino acids. CDR3 residues: CASSVVWSGRITGELFF. The DNA for the CDR3 is TGTGCCAGCAGCGTAGTCTGGTCAGGGAGGATCACCGGGGAGCTGTTTTTT.

This clone was seen a few times. This chain connects TRBV30 to TRBJ2-6, with a weak D call TRBD1 (6 bases). Trimming took off 4 bases at V and 0 bases at J, with 13 bases between the two ends. Germline-derived CDR1 and CDR2 are GTSNPN and SVGIG (reference sequence). This CDR3 is 16 amino acids long. CDR3 residues: CAWNTGPLSGANVLTF. In DNA, the CDR3 is TGTGCCTGGAACACAGGGCCTCTCTCTGGGGCCAACGTCCTGACTTTC.

This clone has only a few counts. The chain combines TRBV7-3 with TRBJ2-5; weak D call: TRBD2 (6 bases). Germline CDR1 reads SGHTA; CDR2 reads FQGTGA. The CDR3 has 16 residues. Trimming cost V 2 bases and J 3 bases, with 16 bases left between them. The CDR3 sequence is CASSLGPGTGEETQYF. As DNA, the CDR3 is TGTGCCAGCAGCTTAGGTCCCGGGACTGGCGAAGAGACCCAGTACTTC.

V gene TRBV27 combines with J gene TRBJ2-1; 10 nucleotides align to TRBD2. The CDR3 totals 15 residues. Trimming at V came to 6 bases and at J to 8 bases, leaving 10 bases not matched to a gene. CDR1 is MNHEY and CDR2 is SMNVEV in the germline V gene (reference sequence). The CDR3 spells CASSMSGRAGYEQFF. The DNA of the CDR3 is TGTGCCAGCAGCATGAGCGGGAGGGCCGGATATGAGCAGTTCTTC.

This chain links TRBV4-3 with TRBJ2-3, with 9 bases identical to TRBD1. CDR3 length: 18 amino acids. From germline, CDR1 is LGHNA and CDR2 YSLEER. Germline trimming cut 1 base from V and 3 bases from J; bases unmatched to any gene: 11. CDR3 sequence: CASSQGTLSGTGTDTQYF. The CDR3 region has the DNA TGCGCCAGCAGCCAAGGAACCTTATCTGGGACAGGGACAGATACGCAGTATTTT.

There are a few counts of this clone. The CDR3 nucleotides are TGCGCCAGCAGCACACAGGGGTACGAGCAGTACTTC. It translates to CASSTQGYEQYF. The rearrangement links TRBV5-1 to TRBJ2-7, with 7 bases fitting TRBD1. The CDR3 is made up of 12 amino acids. Germline V gene lookup returns CDR1 SGHRS and CDR2 YFSETQ. With 4 bases clipped from V and 4 bases from J, the junction kept 2 bases outside the gene matches.

The CDR3 nucleotides read TGTGCCAGCAGCACCGACAGGTTCTATGGCTACACCTTC. Protein sequence: CASSTDRFYGYTF. The rearrangement uses TRBV5-4 and TRBJ1-2; D possibly corresponds to TRBD1 (6 bases). This CDR3 has 13 amino acids. V shed 4 bases and J shed 4 bases, with 11 bases lying between them. Looked up from germline, CDR1 is SGHNT and CDR2 is YYREEE (reference sequence).

The gene calls are TRBV10-3 and TRBJ2-7, with a possible D match to TRBD1 (5 bases). V dropped 10 bases and J dropped 6 bases, with 22 bases sitting between them. Germline V gene sequence: CDR1 ENHRY, CDR2 SYGVKD. CDR3 length equals 14 residues. CDR3 coding DNA: TGTGCCACCAGGGAAAACCAGGTGGATGGCGAGCAGTACTTC. Translated: CATRENQVDGEQYF.

V usage is TRBV28 and J usage is TRBJ2-7; no clear D. This CDR3 contains 14 residues. Germline CDR1 reads MDHEN; CDR2 reads SYDVKM. The V and J ends lost 5 bases and 3 bases respectively, with 14 bases between them. This CDR3 reads CASSPHQRGYEQYF. CDR3 DNA: TGTGCCAGCAGTCCTCACCAGCGAGGCTACGAGCAGTACTTC.

This clone was seen more than once but under ten times. The V gene is TRBV5-1, the J gene TRBJ2-2; the D gene is possibly TRBD2 (5 bases). Germline loops: CDR1 SGHRS, CDR2 YFSETQ. The V gene lost 3 bases and the J gene lost 1 base, with 13 bases spanning the gap. This CDR3 has 16 amino acids. Here the CDR3 DNA reads TGCGCCAGCAGCTCACCTCCGGGAAGGAACACCGGGGAGCTGTTTTTT. It translates to CASSSPPGRNTGELFF. Looking up the rest from reference TRBV5-1 and TRBJ2-2 gives the full variable domain: KAGVTQTPRYLIKTRGQQVTLSCSPISGHRSVSWYQQTPGQGLQFLFEYFSETQRNKGNFPGRFSGRQFSNSRSEMNVSTLELGDSALYLCASSSPPGRNTGELFFGEGSRLTVL.

The V gene is TRBV5-4, the J gene TRBJ1-2, with unresolved D. This CDR3 is 15 amino acids long. Trimming removed 1 base from V and 8 bases from J, with 18 bases in between. Germline V gene data show CDR1 as SGHNT and CDR2 as YYREEE (reference sequence). CDR3 bases: TGTGCCAGCAGCTTGTCGCGGGCTACGGTCTTAGGCTACACCTTC. It is translated as CASSLSRATVLGYTF.

The chain's CDR3 is CASSLRAGDPGANVLTF. The CDR3 nucleotides are TGTGCCAGCAGTTTAAGGGCAGGGGATCCGGGGGCCAACGTCCTGACTTTC. The genes are TRBV27 and TRBJ2-6; D is perhaps TRBD1 (6 bases). Germline CDR1 MNHEY, CDR2 SMNVEV (reference sequence). The germline V and J ends were trimmed by 2 bases and 4 bases, with 15 bases remaining between them. The CDR3 loop spans 17 amino acids. The variable domain in full, completed from reference TRBV27 and TRBJ2-6, reads EAQVTQNPRYLITVTGKKLTVTCSQNMNHEYMSWYRQDPGLGLRQIYYSMNVEVTDKGDVPEGYKVSRKEKRNFPLILESPSPNQTSLYFCASSLRAGDPGANVLTFGAGSRLTVL.

There are a few counts of this clone. The rearrangement links TRBV29-1 to TRBJ2-5, with TRBD2 as a possible D gene (5 bases). Germline lookup yields CDR1 SQVTM and CDR2 ANQGSEA. V was pared by 3 bases and J by 0 bases, with 29 bases between. The CDR3 has 20 residues. The CDR3 DNA follows: TGCAGCGTTGATACCCCAACTTGGGTAGCGCGATCGAACCACCAAGAGACCCAGTACTTC. Translated, it gives CSVDTPTWVARSNHQETQYF.

The CDR3 region is CASSESQSQETQYF. In DNA form, the CDR3 reads TGTGCCAGCAGTGAGTCCCAGTCCCAAGAGACCCAGTACTTC. V is TRBV2 and J is TRBJ2-5; D remains unclear. This CDR3 is built from 14 residues. CDR1 is SNHLY and CDR2 is FYNNEI in the germline V gene. Trimming removed 3 bases at V and 1 base at J, with 9 bases between.

This clone has more than one count but fewer than ten. Other DNA sequences in this sample translate to the same CDR3. The chain combines TRBV20-1 with TRBJ2-3; unclear D gene. Germline lookup yields CDR1 DFQATT and CDR2 SNEGSKA (reference sequence). The length of the CDR3 is 11 residues. V was trimmed by 5 bases and J by 6 bases, leaving 9 bases between them. DNA for the CDR3: TGCAGTGCTCGCCCCGGGGATACGCAGTATTTT. Translation: CSARPGDTQYF.

This clone was recorded a few times. The chain couples TRBV9 to TRBJ2-5; TRBD2 might be the D (6 bases). The ends were cut back, 2 bases at V and 2 bases at J, with 16 bases in the middle. CDR1 is SGDLS, CDR2 YYNGEE, per germline. The CDR3 totals 16 residues. The CDR3 DNA reads TGTGCCAGCAGCGTTTCGGGAGCAGGAATACAAGAGACCCAGTACTTC. Protein product: CASSVSGAGIQETQYF.

The V and J genes are TRBV19 and TRBJ2-5; possible D gene TRBD2, 6 bases. V shed 2 bases and J shed 2 bases, with 9 bases lying between them. The CDR3 has 14 amino acids. Germline CDR1 LNHDA, CDR2 SQIVND (reference sequence). The CDR3 loop is CASSIRTIQETQYF. CDR3 in DNA: TGTGCCAGTAGTATACGGACTATACAAGAGACCCAGTACTTC. The full variable domain, in which reference TRBV19 and TRBJ2-5 provide the parts outside the CDR3, is DGGITQSPKYLFRKEGQNVTLSCEQNLNHDAMYWYRQDPGQGLRLIYYSQIVNDFQKGDIAEGYSVSREKKESFPLTVTSAQKNPTAFYLCASSIRTIQETQYFGPGTRLLVL.

This clone was seen only a few times. This chain uses TRBV30 with TRBJ1-1; 9 bases fit TRBD1. Trimming removed 5 bases from V and 2 bases from J; junction bases left unmatched: 12. Germline V gene lookup returns CDR1 GTSNPN and CDR2 SVGIG (reference sequence). This CDR3 is built from 16 residues. CDR3 residues: CAWESVQGARNTEAFF. In DNA, the CDR3 is TGTGCCTGGGAATCAGTACAGGGGGCTCGAAACACTGAAGCTTTCTTT.

The chain has TRBV14 and TRBJ2-5; the D gene is possibly TRBD2 (5 bases). CDR1 SGHDN and CDR2 FVKESK come from the germline V gene. V was trimmed by 1 base and J by 5 bases, leaving 17 bases between them. The CDR3 is 16 residues long. The CDR3 is CASSQVRSGSGETQYF. The CDR3 nucleotides read TGTGCCAGCAGCCAAGTTCGTTCGGGATCCGGGGAGACCCAGTACTTC.

This clone was detected only a few times. This chain links TRBV5-1 with TRBJ2-5; weak D call: TRBD2 (6 bases). The V end lost 0 bases, the J end lost 2 bases, and 11 bases lay between the germline ends. Germline CDR1 and CDR2: SGHRS and YFSETQ. This CDR3 is built from 15 residues. CDR3 residues: CASSLAGTPQETQYF. Here the CDR3 DNA reads TGCGCCAGCAGCTTGGCCGGGACTCCTCAAGAGACCCAGTACTTC.

There are a few counts of this clone. This rearrangement joins TRBV18 to TRBJ2-1; D may be TRBD2 (6 bases). V dropped 3 bases and J dropped 3 bases, with 15 bases sitting between them. This CDR3 region has 16 residues. The germline V gene encodes CDR1 KGHSH and CDR2 LQKENI. The CDR3 loop reads CASSPSRGGNYNEQFF. The CDR3 DNA sequence: TGTGCCAGCTCACCTTCCCGAGGAGGGAACTACAATGAGCAGTTCTTC. Full variable domain (rest looked up from reference TRBV18 and TRBJ2-1): NAGVMQNPRHLVRRRGQEARLRCSPMKGHSHVYWYRQLPEEGLKFMVYLQKENIIDESGMPKERFSAEFPKEGPSILRIQQVVRGDSAAYFCASSPSRGGNYNEQFFGPGTRLTVL.

The chain links TRBV7-9 to TRBJ1-1; no clear D. Trimming left V 1 base short and J 0 bases short, with 3 bases between. The germline V gene has CDR1 SEHNR and CDR2 FQNEAQ (reference sequence). This CDR3 comprises 13 residues. CDR3: CASSLVLNTEAFF. DNA of the CDR3: TGTGCCAGCAGCTTAGTCTTGAACACTGAAGCTTTCTTT. Variable domain in full (rest from reference TRBV7-9 and TRBJ1-1): DTGVSQNPRHKITKRGQNVTFRCDPISEHNRLYWYRQTLGQGPEFLTYFQNEAQLEKSRLLSDRFSAERPKGSFSTLEIQRTEQGDSAMYLCASSLVLNTEAFFGQGTRLTVV.

This clone was picked up a small number of times. The chain joins TRBV29-1 to TRBJ2-2, with 9 nucleotides matching TRBD2. Unmatched junction bases numbered 7, after V lost 7 bases and J lost 4 bases. CDR1 is SQVTM and CDR2 is ANQGSEA in the germline V gene. The CDR3 consists of 14 residues. In DNA, the CDR3 is TGCAGCGCTCCAACGACTAGCGGCACCGGGGAGCTGTTTTTT. The encoded protein is CSAPTTSGTGELFF.

This clone was observed a handful of times. This chain connects TRBV18 to TRBJ2-7; TRBD1 matches at 8 bases. V lost 1 base to trimming and J lost 2 bases; unmatched junction nucleotides: 7. The CDR3 is 16 amino acids. Germline-derived CDR1 and CDR2 are KGHSH and LQKENI. This CDR3 reads CASSPLGTGDTYEQYF. The CDR3 nucleotides read TGTGCCAGCTCACCACTCGGGACAGGCGATACCTACGAGCAGTACTTC.

This clone appeared a few times. The CDR3 DNA follows: TGCGCCAGCAGCTTAACCCTGGGACTGACCTACGAGCAGTACTTC. Translation gives CASSLTLGLTYEQYF. The chain is built from TRBV5-1 and TRBJ2-7, with D tentatively TRBD2 (6 bases). The CDR3 consists of 15 residues. V lost 2 bases to trimming and J lost 2 bases, with 14 bases between them. Germline-derived CDR1 and CDR2 are SGHRS and YFSETQ.

V gene TRBV11-2 combines with J gene TRBJ2-2; 9 nucleotides match TRBD1. The CDR3 covers 15 residues. The J segment lost 5 bases and the V segment lost 6 bases, leaving 7 bases of the junction unmatched. The V gene's germline CDR1 is SGHAT and CDR2 FQNNGV. The CDR3 sequence: CASSPKTGGTGELFF. The CDR3 DNA follows: TGTGCCAGCAGTCCAAAGACAGGGGGTACCGGGGAGCTGTTTTTT.